The TCR beta chain under discussion was sequenced for a study of T cell clusters in autoimmune cytopenias. On the study more broadly: The median distinct TRB clonotype count was approximately 2,500 per sample, from a median approximately 52,000 reads.

Germline CDR1 ENHRY, CDR2 SYGVKD. This CDR3 is built from 15 residues. TRB amplification used approximately 250 ng of peripheral blood genomic DNA. One tube held mixed TRB-A and TRB-B primer pools for touch-down PCR. TCRdb re-called the multiplex PCR reads and shows each CDR3 protein once, DNA omitted. Here the sample table reports roughly 6,900 distinct CDR3 sequences. The data also belong to a second study, concerning T cell repertoires in aging, cancer and after chemotherapy.

Sequenced: peripheral blood. V usage is TRBV10-3 and J usage is TRBJ2-7. This clonotype originated in a human donor in good health. This CDR3 reads CAISESPGSRYEQYF.